The rows below give T cell receptor beta chains drawn from one sample of a study of control samples from healthy donors and cancer patients. Assay used: immunoSEQ multiplex PCR; TCRdb lists only in-frame clones, some missing. The sample yields around 51,000 clones, roughly 80% seen once. Sequencing was done on a sample of blood. These TCRs come from a man between 65 and 85 years old in good health. CDR3s leave out the opening cysteine and the closing phenylalanine or tryptophan.

V gene,CDR3 protein
TRBV4-1,ASSRDGAGAYNEQF
TRBV9,ASSVDGTGRASTGELF
TRBV18,ASSLEQAGKGYT
TRBV7-8,ASSKEAGRDGYT
TRBV28,ASSPSRVWNTEAF
TRBV6-5,ASSYRGLAGAETQY
TRBV19,ASSLTGASSDTQY
TRBV28,ASSPGTDTNQPQH
TRBV11-2,ASSSLRVGVVRSGYT
TRBV29-1,SVASQVNTEAF
TRBV11-3,ASSLGLILGLPDNEQF
TRBV2,ASKLAGGAGANVLT
TRBV10-3,AIRRGTVNSPLH
TRBV6-5,ASRLQGAGETQY
TRBV7-2,ASSLVWGPHNEQF
TRBV29-1,SVSRDSAGYT
TRBV19,ASSQEGTTDTQY
TRBV3-1/TRBV3-2,ASSHTTGSNVLT
TRBV28,ASAGQAGAFYGYT
TRBV2,ASTPGNSNQPQH
TRBV9,ASSVGLDRESNLF
TRBV2,ASSLLGISYEQY
TRBV7-9,ASSDGQGWRGGYT
TRBV11-3,ASSLYITSYEQY
TRBV28,ASSVLDYGYT
TRBV7-9,ASSSPTLAGGGETQY
TRBV2,ASSLQGVSNYGYT
TRBV2,ASKGYSNQPQH
TRBV9,ASSVLGRDRGEQF
TRBV28,ASSTRGFPSGNTIY
TRBV6-1,ASSEAPTGIQPQH
TRBV19,ASSMTAGGLTGELF
TRBV5-1,ASKPVPDTEAF
TRBV6-5,ASRESLGQETQY
TRBV7-3,ASSLVGQLTDTQY
TRBV13,ASSFREYYGYT
TRBV5-4,ASSLSSGGRGETQY
TRBV5-1,ASSPSPGAGQPQH
TRBV4-2,ASSLTGYSNQPQH
TRBV19,ASRKGYNEQF
TRBV28,ASSPDRYGYT